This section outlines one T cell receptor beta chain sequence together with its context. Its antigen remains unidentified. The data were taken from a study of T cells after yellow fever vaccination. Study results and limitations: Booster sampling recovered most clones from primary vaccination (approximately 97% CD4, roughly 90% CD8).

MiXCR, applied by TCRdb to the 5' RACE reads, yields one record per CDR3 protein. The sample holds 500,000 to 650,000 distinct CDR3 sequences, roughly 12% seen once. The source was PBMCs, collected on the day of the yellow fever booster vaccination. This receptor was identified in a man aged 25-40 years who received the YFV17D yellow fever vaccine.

CDR3 amino acids: CAISDYLETQYF. CDR3 nucleotides: TGTGCCATCAGCGACTATCTGGAGACCCAGTACTTC. The chain joins TRBV10-3 to TRBJ2-5, with TRBD2 as a possible D gene (5 bases). Trimming took 6 bases from V and 5 from J, leaving 10 bases between them. The germline V gene has CDR1 ENHRY and CDR2 SYGVKD. There are 12 residues in the CDR3.